The present TCR beta chain was sequenced within a study of naive and memory T cell subsets. The beta constant-region primer was an equimolar mix of two oligonucleotides covering TRBC1 and TRBC2. Each CDR3 protein is one row after TCRdb ran MiXCR on the UMI-ligation and nested PCR reads. The data show about 150,000 distinct CDR3 sequences, about 15% seen once. Cells stained for CD3, CD4, CD8, CD45RA and CD27 were sorted into four subsets. General study findings and limits: In CD4 and CD8 cells, diversity dropped from naive through EMRA. A clonotype means one alpha or beta sequence, not an alpha/beta pair. Especially in CD8 cells, naive repertoires contained a few larger clonotypes, possibly CD45RA-re-expressing memory cells.

Germline V CDR1 and CDR2: SGHAT, FQNNGV. V was shortened by 0 bases and J by 0 bases, with 13 bases between the two germline ends. This CDR3 contains 17 residues. On this clonotype itself: What it binds is unknown.

The chain uses TRBV11-2 and TRBJ2-3; TRBD2 might be the D (5 bases). The sample consisted of naive CD4+ T cells from blood. The receptor comes from a human donor in good health. The CDR3 reads CASSLEGRGLSTDTQYF. CDR3 sequence (DNA): TGTGCCAGCAGCTTAGAAGGCCGCGGGCTTAGCACAGATACGCAGTATTTT.